A single sample gave rise to the 24 T cell receptor beta chains below, sequenced in a study of low-dose radiotherapy and immunotherapy resistance in tumors. Primers targeting TRAV and TRBV primed first-strand cDNA, covering alpha and beta chains. With a constant-region primer and a V-primer adapter, TCRs were subjected to approximately 20 PCR cycles of amplification. Via MiXCR, TCRdb re-called the reads, giving one row per CDR3 protein. The sample lists approximately 89,000 distinct CDR3 sequences, approximately 17% occurring once. Time point indicated: before trial treatment. Here the sequenced sample was PBMCs, taken before treatment. All receptors come from a male donor with prostate cancer.

This clonotype is medium-sized. The chain combines TRBV2 with TRBJ2-1; TRBD2 is a possible D gene (6 bases). V lost 10 bases to trimming and J lost 0 bases, with 22 bases between them. The CDR3 has 17 amino acids. The germline gives CDR1 SNHLY, CDR2 FYNNEI. CDR3 DNA: TGTGCCACCGCCAGGGAGGCGGGACTCAGCTCCTACAATGAGCAGTTCTTC. Protein sequence: CATAREAGLSSYNEQFF. The full variable domain, its missing parts supplied by reference TRBV2 and TRBJ2-1, is EPEVTQTPSHQVTQMGQEVILRCVPISNHLYFYWYRQILGQKVEFLVSFYNNEISEKSEIFDDQFSVERPDGSNFTLKIRSTKLEDSAMYFCATAREAGLSSYNEQFFGPGTRLTVL.

In this sample, this clonotype turned up many times. The chain couples TRBV5-1 to TRBJ2-1, with 9 bases aligning to TRBD2. J gave up 3 bases and V 0 bases, and 7 bases lay outside the gene matches. This CDR3 spans 17 amino acids. Germline V gives CDR1 SGHRS, CDR2 YFSETQ. The CDR3 protein is CASSLDQAGGFYNEQFF. The CDR3 DNA reads TGCGCCAGCAGCTTGGACCAAGCGGGGGGCTTCTACAATGAGCAGTTCTTC.

Worth noting for this clonotype: With only one base between it and a far larger clone, this is likely a read error. The chain uses TRBV10-2 and TRBJ2-1, with D possibly matching TRBD1 (6 bases). The CDR3 runs to 15 residues. V gave up 7 bases and J gave up 10 bases, with 23 bases separating them. Germline CDR1 reads WSHSY; CDR2 reads SAAADI. CDR3 nucleotide sequence: TGCGCCAGCAACAAGCCGGGACCCAAGGGGGAAGAGCAGTTCTTC. This translates into CASNKPGPKGEEQFF.

This clonotype showed up many times. The V gene is TRBV5-5, the J gene TRBJ1-5; D remains ambiguous. The CDR3 has 14 residues. V lost 0 bases and J 5 bases, leaving 9 bases between the germline ends. CDR1 SGHKS and CDR2 YYEKEE come from the germline V gene (reference sequence). CDR3 DNA sequence: TGTGCCAGCAGCTTGGTCCACACTGATCAGCCCCAGCATTTT. This encodes CASSLVHTDQPQHF.

This clonotype was detected ten times or more. This rearrangement joins TRBV10-3 to TRBJ2-2; 7 bases match TRBD1. Unmatched junction bases numbered 3, after V lost 10 bases and J lost 1 base. The CDR3 consists of 13 residues. The V gene's germline CDR1 is ENHRY and CDR2 SYGVKD. The CDR3 DNA reads as TGTGCCACGGGACAGCGGAACACCGGGGAGCTGTTTTTT. This codes for CATGQRNTGELFF.

This clonotype has a count of ten or more. J is TRBJ2-3 and V is TRBV28, with unresolved D. The CDR3 totals 12 residues. The V gene lost 5 bases and the J gene lost 7 bases, with 10 bases spanning the gap. The germline CDR1 and CDR2 sequences are MDHEN and SYDVKM. In nucleotides, the CDR3 is TGTGCCAGCAGTACCGCCCCTAATACGCAGTATTTT. Protein sequence: CASSTAPNTQYF.

The chain employs TRBV7-8 and TRBJ2-2, with D unclear. The ends were cut back, 5 bases at V and 2 bases at J, with 12 bases in the middle. This CDR3 comprises 15 residues. The germline V gene has CDR1 SGHVS and CDR2 FQNEAQ. The CDR3 DNA is TGTGCCAGCAGCCGCGACCCGGAAAACACCGGGGAGCTGTTTTTT. It yields the protein CASSRDPENTGELFF. Combining the CDR3 with reference TRBV7-8 and TRBJ2-2 gives the whole variable domain GAGVSQSPRYKVAKRGQDVALRCDPISGHVSLFWYQQALGQGPEFLTYFQNEAQLDKSGLPSDRFFAERPEGSVSTLKIQRTQQEDSAVYLCASSRDPENTGELFFGEGSRLTVL.

A note on this clonotype: Possible read error: a much larger clone is one base away. The chain joins TRBV27 to TRBJ2-3, with D maybe TRBD2 (5 bases). The V gene lost 3 bases and the J gene lost 1 base, with 11 bases spanning the gap. The length of the CDR3 is 15 residues. From germline, CDR1 is MNHEY and CDR2 SMNVEV (reference sequence). This CDR3 reads CASSFFARGTDTQYF. CDR3 DNA: TGTGCCAGCAGTTTTTTTGCGAGGGGCACAGATACGCAGTATTTT.

This clonotype was counted ten times or more. V is TRBV6-1 and J is TRBJ2-3; 7 bases map to TRBD1. The CDR3 has 15 residues. Germline CDR1 is MNHNS and CDR2 is SASEGT. With V trimmed by 1 base and J by 5 bases, 6 bases remained unmatched. CDR3 sequence: CASSEVTGVVDTQYF. The CDR3 coding sequence is TGTGCCAGCAGTGAAGTAACAGGGGTAGTAGATACGCAGTATTTT.

This clonotype was observed many times. The chain carries TRBV7-3 and TRBJ2-2, with D possibly matching TRBD2 (5 bases). The CDR3 totals 13 residues. CDR1 is SGHTA and CDR2 is FQGTGA in the germline V gene. The V and J ends lost 4 bases and 5 bases respectively, with 8 bases between them. The CDR3 DNA follows: TGTGCCAGCAGCTCGACGGGGACCGGGGAGCTGTTTTTT. This gives the protein CASSSTGTGELFF.

In its sample, this clonotype was seen many times. This rearrangement joins TRBV7-3 to TRBJ2-1; the D gene is possibly TRBD2 (5 bases). V dropped 5 bases and J dropped 2 bases, with 13 bases sitting between them. CDR3 length: 15 amino acids. CDR1 and CDR2 (germline): SGHTA, FQGTGA. The CDR3 loop is CASSTWETAYNEQFF. The CDR3 bases are TGTGCCAGCAGCACGTGGGAGACCGCCTACAATGAGCAGTTCTTC.

The sample holds many counts of this clonotype. The J gene is TRBJ1-2, the V gene TRBV25-1; perhaps TRBD1 as D (6 bases). Looked up from germline, CDR1 is MGHDK and CDR2 is SYGVNS. Trimming left V 1 base short and J 4 bases short, with 10 bases between. The CDR3 has 14 amino acids. The CDR3: CASSESGVGYGYTF. DNA for the CDR3: TGTGCCAGCAGTGAATCAGGGGTTGGCTATGGCTACACCTTC.

This chain links TRBV9 with TRBJ2-2, with 9 bases fitting TRBD2. The CDR3 has 17 amino acids. Germline loops: CDR1 SGDLS, CDR2 YYNGEE. V trimming: 0 bases; J trimming: 3 bases; junction bases outside the gene matches: 6. The CDR3: CASSVVGGGADTGELFF. The CDR3 DNA reads as TGTGCCAGCAGCGTAGTTGGCGGGGGGGCGGACACCGGGGAGCTGTTTTTT.

This clonotype was recorded many times. The chain joins TRBV6-2 or TRBV6-3 to TRBJ2-7, with D perhaps given as TRBD1 or TRBD2 (5 bases each). This CDR3 is built from 13 residues. Germline V gene lookup returns CDR1 MNHEY and CDR2 SVGEGT. Trimming shortened V by 6 bases and J by 7 bases, and 16 bases separated the two germline ends. Here the CDR3 DNA reads TGTGCCAGCAGAATTCAGGGAGCGCGAGAGCAGTACTTC. Protein product: CASRIQGAREQYF.

The sample holds many counts of this clonotype. The gene calls are TRBV3-1 and TRBJ2-1; TRBD2 aligns across 12 bases. In germline, CDR1 is LGHDT, CDR2 YNNKEL (reference sequence). V lost 8 bases to trimming and J lost 0 bases; unmatched junction nucleotides: 8. CDR3 length equals 17 residues. The CDR3 region is CASRETSGGTSYNEQFF. DNA of the CDR3: TGTGCCAGCCGAGAGACTAGCGGGGGTACCTCCTACAATGAGCAGTTCTTC.

This clonotype was observed at least ten times. The chain recombines TRBV28 with TRBJ1-2; D is perhaps TRBD1 (5 bases). Germline lookup yields CDR1 MDHEN and CDR2 SYDVKM. The CDR3 contains 17 residues. Trimming took off 8 bases at V and 3 bases at J, with 25 bases between the two ends. Here the CDR3 DNA reads TGTGCCAGCCAGGGTGTGAGGAGTCAGGGTCAAGACTATGGCTACACCTTC. Protein: CASQGVRSQGQDYGYTF.

Ten or more counts support this clonotype. The chain combines TRBV28 with TRBJ1-2; the D gene is possibly TRBD1 (5 bases). This CDR3 contains 13 residues. Trimming took 9 bases from V and 5 from J, leaving 16 bases between them. Per the germline V gene, CDR1 is MDHEN and CDR2 is SYDVKM. As DNA, the CDR3 is TGTGCCAGTCATGTAGGGGATCGGTATGGCTACACCTTC. Protein product: CASHVGDRYGYTF.

This clonotype occurred many times. The rearrangement joins TRBV11-1 to TRBJ2-1, with D tentatively TRBD1 (6 bases). This CDR3 spans 14 amino acids. Between the trimmed V and J ends, which lost 0 bases and 5 bases, there was a span of 8 bases. CDR1 is SGHAT, CDR2 FQDESV, per germline (reference sequence). CDR3 sequence (DNA): TGTGCCAGCAGCTTAGCACAGGGACACAATGAGCAGTTCTTC. Translating gives CASSLAQGHNEQFF.

This clonotype was observed many times. V and J are TRBV13 and TRBJ2-5, with 8 bases fitting TRBD1. Germline trimming cut 4 bases from V and 3 bases from J; bases unmatched to any gene: 19. Germline CDR1 and CDR2: PRHDT and FYEKMQ (reference sequence). The CDR3 spans 19 residues. CDR3 loop: CASSSGRRRGPQGEETQYF. Here the CDR3 DNA reads TGTGCCAGCAGCTCGGGTAGGCGCAGGGGGCCTCAAGGGGAAGAGACCCAGTACTTC.

As to this clonotype: One end of the junction fails to match germline, which may point to a read error. The chain is built from TRBV6-2 or TRBV6-3 and TRBJ1-4; 8 bases fit TRBD1. The germline gives CDR1 MNHEY, CDR2 SVGEGT. The CDR3 spans 15 residues. This CDR3 reads CPSRQGARVWEKLFF. In nucleotides, the CDR3 is TGTCCCAGCAGGCAGGGGGCGCGGGTCTGGGAAAAACTGTTTTTT.

This clonotype appeared many times. The chain has TRBV7-9 and TRBJ2-3; D is perhaps TRBD1 or TRBD2 (5 bases each). Germline CDR1 SEHNR, CDR2 FQNEAQ (reference sequence). Trimming removed 5 bases at V and 5 bases at J, with 20 bases between. The CDR3 contains 16 residues. CDR3: CASSESGVGARDTQYF. DNA for the CDR3: TGTGCCAGCAGCGAATCCGGGGTCGGGGCACGAGATACGCAGTATTTT.

This clonotype was detected ten times or more. V and J are TRBV4-3 and TRBJ2-1, with TRBD1 matching over 8 bases. The CDR3 length is 16 residues. After removal of 1 base from V and 2 bases from J, the junction contained 4 bases not matched to a gene. Germline assignment: CDR1 LGHNA and CDR2 YSLEER. CDR3 bases: TGCGCCAGCAGCCAAGGGTACAGGGGGACCTACAATGAGCAGTTCTTC. It codes for CASSQGYRGTYNEQFF.

This clonotype was seen more than once but under ten times. The J gene is TRBJ2-1, the V gene TRBV24-1; a weak D match, TRBD1 (5 bases). V lost 9 bases and J 7 bases, leaving 12 bases between the germline ends. Germline V gene lookup returns CDR1 KGHDR and CDR2 SFDVKD. This CDR3 is 12 amino acids long. The CDR3 sequence: CATLSPGNEQFF. CDR3 nucleotide sequence: TGTGCCACCCTTTCGCCAGGGAATGAGCAGTTCTTC.

V and J are TRBV28 and TRBJ1-6, with D uncertain. This CDR3 comprises 11 residues. The V gene lost 9 bases and the J gene lost 10 bases, with 10 bases spanning the gap. Germline lookup yields CDR1 MDHEN and CDR2 SYDVKM. The CDR3 here is CARVSSSPLHF. For the CDR3, the DNA is TGTGCCAGAGTGTCAAGCTCACCCCTCCACTTT.